The sequence of this T cell receptor (beta chain) was determined in a study of CD8+ T cells in alopecia areata. The CDR3 spans 13 residues. Trimming cost V 7 bases and J 3 bases; bases outside gene matches: 3. Germline loops: CDR1 MGHRA, CDR2 YSYEKL. Lesional scalp punch biopsies and peripheral blood were collected from alopecia areata patients. The sequencing template was cDNA reverse transcribed from extracted RNA. The repertoire was sequenced with immunoSEQ multiplex PCR; TCRdb's copy has only in-frame clones and lacks some. There are 7,500 to 8,000 clones in the sample; about two thirds occur only once, and roughly an eighth lies in the top ten.

The rearrangement uses TRBV4-1 and TRBJ2-3, with 8 positions matching TRBD2. This sequence originates from a human donor with alopecia areata. This specimen was skin, taken at week 0. In DNA form, the CDR3 reads TGCGCCAGCAAACAGCGGGGGACAGATACGCAGTATTTT. Its protein product is CASKQRGTDTQYF.